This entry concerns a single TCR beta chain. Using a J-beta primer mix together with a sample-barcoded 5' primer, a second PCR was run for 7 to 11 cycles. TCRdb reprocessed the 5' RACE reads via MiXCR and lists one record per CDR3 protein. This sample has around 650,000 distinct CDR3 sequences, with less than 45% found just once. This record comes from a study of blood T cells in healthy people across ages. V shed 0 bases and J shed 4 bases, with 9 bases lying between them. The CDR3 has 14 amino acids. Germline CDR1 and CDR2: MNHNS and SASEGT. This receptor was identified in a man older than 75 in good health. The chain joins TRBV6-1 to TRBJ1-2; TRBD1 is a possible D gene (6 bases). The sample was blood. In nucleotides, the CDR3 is TGTGCCAGCAGTGAAGCCGGGGGGCCCTATGGCTACACCTTC. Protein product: CASSEAGGPYGYTF.